This T cell receptor beta chain was captured by sequencing in a study of blood T cell repertoires in COVID-19. Study overall: Specimens from acute and convalescent COVID-19 originated in the United States, Italy and Spain. From T cells, B-cell-depleted T cells, or PBMCs came the material, which was cDNA or gDNA.

In the study's own analysis: Researchers report that nucleated cell counts were estimated from reference gene primer amplification. Clones were read by immunoSEQ multiplex PCR, and TCRdb kept only the in-frame ones, dropping some. D and trimming come from the DNA, and the V and J calls and clone size come from that table. The sample lists about 110,000 clones; around 81% were seen once. J lost 1 base, V lost 2 bases, and 4 bases had no gene match. In germline, CDR1 is SGDLS, CDR2 YYNGEE. This CDR3 contains 16 residues. The TCR originated in a woman in her 70s with acute or convalescent COVID-19. Sequencing input: peripheral blood. The V call is TRBV9, the J call TRBJ2-1; 9 nucleotides line up with TRBD2. The chain's CDR3 is CASSVASGVSYNEQFF. Written as DNA, the CDR3 is TGTGCCAGCAGCGTTGCTAGCGGGGTTTCCTACAATGAGCAGTTCTTC.